The 20 T cell receptor beta chains below come from one sample, sequenced in a study of cytomegalovirus exposure and HLA in healthy donors. The PCR was carried out with 60 Vbeta primers and 13 Jbeta primers. Only in-frame clones appear in the TCRdb table, and some are missing; sequencing was by immunoSEQ multiplex PCR. Of about 120,000 clones in the sample, around 70% were seen once. Sample: PBMCs. The receptors come from a woman under 30 in good health and CMV-seronegative.

This clone appeared a few times. The chain carries TRBV29-1 and TRBJ2-7; D is ambiguous. From germline, CDR1 is SQVTM and CDR2 ANQGSEA. The CDR3 loop spans 15 amino acids. Deletions cut 1 base from V and 4 bases from J, with 17 bases between. The CDR3 DNA is TGCAGCGTTGAAGTGGAAAGAGGCAGAGTGTACGAGCAGTACTTC. It encodes CSVEVERGRVYEQYF.

The CDR3 DNA is TGCGCCAGCAGCCAAGGACCAGGACAGGGGACCTACGAGCAGTACTTC. Amino acids: CASSQGPGQGTYEQYF. The chain recombines TRBV4-1 with TRBJ2-7; the match to TRBD1 covers 9 bases. This CDR3 region has 16 residues. From germline, CDR1 is MGHRA and CDR2 YSYEKL. Trimming removed 1 base from V and 2 bases from J; junction bases left unmatched: 6.

This clone was picked up one time. Written as DNA, the CDR3 is TGTGCCTGGAGTACAGCTAGCAATCAGCCCCAGCATTTT. Its translation: CAWSTASNQPQHF. The V gene is TRBV30, the J gene TRBJ1-5; no firm D call. V was pared by 2 bases and J by 0 bases, with 5 bases between. The CDR3 is made up of 13 amino acids. Germline CDR1 and CDR2: GTSNPN and SVGIG (reference sequence).

The chain uses TRBV30 and TRBJ2-4; D uncertain. Germline CDR1 reads GTSNPN; CDR2 reads SVGIG (reference sequence). There are 14 residues in the CDR3. With 2 bases removed from V and 1 base from J, the gap between germline ends came to 9 bases. The CDR3 DNA follows: TGTGCCTGGAGTCCAGGTGTCGCCAAAAACATTCAGTACTTC. Translating it yields CAWSPGVAKNIQYF.

This clone was counted only a few times. The chain recombines TRBV15 with TRBJ1-4, with 8 bases lining up with TRBD1. This CDR3 is built from 17 residues. Germline V lookup: CDR1 LNHNV, CDR2 YYDKDF (reference sequence). Trimming cost V 3 bases and J 6 bases; bases outside gene matches: 12. The CDR3 nucleotides read TGTGCCACCAGCAGGAGTAGTGGTGGACAGGGAGATGAAAAACTGTTTTTT. It translates to CATSRSSGGQGDEKLFF.

J is TRBJ1-5 and V is TRBV19; 11 bases align to TRBD1. The CDR3 sequence is 14 residues long. After removal of 6 bases from V and 6 bases from J, the junction contained 4 bases not matched to a gene. Germline lookup yields CDR1 LNHDA and CDR2 SQIVND (reference sequence). The CDR3 loop is CASRGTGGRQPQHF. CDR3 bases: TGTGCCAGTAGAGGGACAGGGGGTCGTCAGCCCCAGCATTTT. The complete variable domain, with remaining parts taken from reference TRBV19 and TRBJ1-5, reads DGGITQSPKYLFRKEGQNVTLSCEQNLNHDAMYWYRQDPGQGLRLIYYSQIVNDFQKGDIAEGYSVSREKKESFPLTVTSAQKNPTAFYLCASRGTGGRQPQHFGDGTRLSIL.

This sequence joins TRBV6-6 and TRBJ1-4; D remains ambiguous. The CDR3 sequence is 16 residues long. In germline, CDR1 is MNHNY, CDR2 SVGAGI (reference sequence). The germline V and J ends were trimmed by 6 bases and 12 bases, with 26 bases remaining between them. CDR3: CASSNAGGAVPEELFF. The CDR3 DNA reads as TGTGCCAGCAGCAACGCCGGTGGAGCAGTCCCCGAGGAACTGTTTTTT.

The V call is TRBV6-5, the J call TRBJ1-1; TRBD1 might be the D (5 bases). The CDR3 totals 15 residues. Per germline, CDR1 MNHEY and CDR2 SVGAGI. The V end lost 5 bases, the J end lost 3 bases, and 16 bases lay between the germline ends. CDR3 DNA sequence: TGTGCCAGCAGTATGGGGGGGGTAGCGTACACTGAAGCTTTCTTT. Protein product: CASSMGGVAYTEAFF.

J is TRBJ2-2 and V is TRBV7-9, with TRBD2 as a possible D gene (5 bases). Germline CDR1 is SEHNR and CDR2 is FQNEAQ (reference sequence). This CDR3 comprises 16 residues. Trimming shortened V by 0 bases and J by 4 bases, and 12 bases separated the two germline ends. The CDR3 sequence is CASSLARAVVTGELFF. CDR3 in DNA: TGTGCCAGCAGCTTAGCGAGGGCCGTGGTCACCGGGGAGCTGTTTTTT.

CDR3 sequence reads: CASSLGTGYEAFF. Here the CDR3 DNA reads TGCGCCAGCAGCTTGGGGACAGGGTACGAAGCTTTCTTT. The chain uses TRBV5-1 and TRBJ1-1, with 8 bases fitting TRBD1. Germline lookup yields CDR1 SGHRS and CDR2 YFSETQ. J gave up 8 bases and V 0 bases, and 3 bases lay outside the gene matches. The CDR3 spans 13 residues.

DNA for the CDR3: TGCGCCAGCAGCCAAGACCCCAGTAATGAAAAACTGTTTTTT. This translates into CASSQDPSNEKLFF. The rearrangement links TRBV4-1 to TRBJ1-4; unclear D gene. The CDR3 contains 14 residues. In germline, CDR1 is MGHRA, CDR2 YSYEKL. Trimming removed 0 bases from V and 4 bases from J, with 6 bases in between.

This clone was seen a few times. The chain joins TRBV28 to TRBJ1-2; D unclear. V was trimmed by 7 bases and J by 4 bases, leaving 16 bases between them. Germline loops: CDR1 MDHEN, CDR2 SYDVKM. The CDR3 extends over 14 amino acids. This CDR3 reads CASTQHIRLYGYTF. CDR3 nucleotides: TGTGCCAGCACCCAACACATCAGACTCTATGGCTACACCTTC.

As regards this clone: Sequence at one end of the junction differs from germline and may be a read error. The chain employs TRBV29-1 and TRBJ2-7; TRBD1 is a possible D gene (6 bases). Germline V lookup: CDR1 SQVTM, CDR2 ANQGSEA. The CDR3 extends over 12 amino acids. The CDR3 DNA sequence: TGCAGCGTGGAAGGACAGCACTACGAGCAGTACTTC. It is translated as CSVEGQHYEQYF.

The chain uses TRBV4-2 and TRBJ2-1; TRBD2 agrees at 10 bases. This CDR3 has 16 amino acids. The V and J ends lost 0 bases and 6 bases, in that order; junction bases with no gene match: 5. CDR1 and CDR2 (germline): LGHNA, YNFKEQ. CDR3 nucleotides: TGTGCCAGCAGCCAAGATGGGACTAGCGAGTTCAATGAGCAGTTCTTC. Protein: CASSQDGTSEFNEQFF.

V usage is TRBV4-1 and J usage is TRBJ2-3; D possibly corresponds to TRBD2 (6 bases). The V gene lost 2 bases and the J gene lost 2 bases, with 11 bases spanning the gap. The germline V gene has CDR1 MGHRA and CDR2 YSYEKL. This CDR3 has 15 amino acids. The CDR3: CASSQRDWDTDTQYF. As DNA, the CDR3 is TGCGCCAGCAGCCAAAGGGACTGGGACACAGATACGCAGTATTTT.

A note on this clone: The junction shows a germline mismatch at one end, possibly a read error. The CDR3 DNA reads as TGTGCCAGCAGTCAAATTCGGGACTCTGCCCCTGGGTGGTTC. This gives the protein CASSQIRDSAPGWF. The J gene is TRBJ2-7, the V gene TRBV28; D possibly corresponds to TRBD2 (6 bases). This CDR3 region has 14 residues. CDR1 is MDHEN, CDR2 SYDVKM, per germline.

This clone appeared once. J is TRBJ1-1 and V is TRBV11-3, with D possibly matching TRBD1 (5 bases). V dropped 5 bases and J dropped 6 bases, with 13 bases sitting between them. This CDR3 has 13 amino acids. Germline loops: CDR1 SGHNT, CDR2 YENEEA. This chain's CDR3 is CASSPSGAPEAFF. The CDR3 DNA reads as TGTGCCAGCAGCCCGAGCGGGGCCCCTGAAGCTTTCTTT.

The chain is built from TRBV6-1 and TRBJ2-2; D remains ambiguous. Germline V gene sequence: CDR1 MNHNS, CDR2 SASEGT. Trimming took 5 bases from V and 5 from J, leaving 6 bases between them. The CDR3 is made up of 12 amino acids. The CDR3 sequence is CASSLNTGELFF. DNA for the CDR3: TGTGCCAGCAGTCTTAATACCGGGGAGCTGTTTTTT.

The chain carries TRBV2 and TRBJ2-5; tentatively, D is TRBD2 (5 bases). From germline, CDR1 is SNHLY and CDR2 FYNNEI. Trimming removed 5 bases from V and 4 bases from J, with 11 bases in between. The CDR3 has 13 residues. This CDR3 reads CASSREAGETQYF. The CDR3 nucleotides are TGTGCCAGCAGTAGAGAGGCGGGAGAGACCCAGTACTTC.

V and J are TRBV5-6 and TRBJ2-7, with D perhaps TRBD1 (6 bases). The CDR3 loop spans 15 amino acids. The ends were cut back, 0 bases at V and 0 bases at J, with 10 bases in the middle. Germline V CDR1 and CDR2: SGHDT, YYEEEE. The CDR3 region is CASSLAGTSSYEQYF. The CDR3 DNA sequence: TGTGCCAGCAGCTTGGCGGGGACAAGCTCCTACGAGCAGTACTTC.